One sample yielded the 30 T cell receptor beta chains listed below, sequenced in a study of shared clonotypes between healthy human individuals. Libraries were prepared by immunoSEQ multiplex PCR; TCRdb keeps only in-frame clonotypes and omits some of them. The sample includes roughly 490,000 clones, 76% seen only once; the top ten take 10% to 15%. The specimen was PBMCs. Every receptor here comes from a woman in her forties in good health. Some clones in this sample may be carry-over from other donors' samples.

The V and J genes are TRBV12-5 and TRBJ2-7; 12 bases line up with TRBD2. Per germline, CDR1 LGHNT and CDR2 FRNRAP. The CDR3 runs 17 residues. With V trimmed by 1 base and J by 2 bases, 6 bases remained unmatched. As DNA, the CDR3 is TGTGCTAGTGGTTTGGGGCCTAGCGGGAGGGCCCCCTACGAGCAGTACTTC. This gives the protein CASGLGPSGRAPYEQYF. Full variable domain (missing parts from reference TRBV12-5 and TRBJ2-7): DARVTQTPRHKVTEMGQEVTMRCQPILGHNTVFWYRQTMMQGLELLAYFRNRAPLDDSGMPKDRFSAEMPDATLATLKIQPSEPRDSAVYFCASGLGPSGRAPYEQYFGPGTRLTVT.

The J gene is TRBJ2-5, the V gene TRBV7-9; D is undetermined. Trimming cost V 8 bases and J 4 bases, with 11 bases left between them. The V gene's germline CDR1 is SEHNR and CDR2 FQNEAQ (reference sequence). This CDR3 comprises 12 residues. The CDR3 loop reads CASGDWVETQYF. The CDR3 region has the DNA TGTGCCAGCGGGGATTGGGTAGAGACCCAGTACTTC.

Concerning this clone: Since a far larger clone is one base different, this is likely a read error. The V and J genes are TRBV9 and TRBJ2-1; 7 positions agree with TRBD2. This CDR3 comprises 14 residues. With 3 bases clipped from V and 8 bases from J, the junction kept 8 bases outside the gene matches. The V gene's germline CDR1 is SGDLS and CDR2 YYNGEE. The CDR3 nucleotides are TGTGCCAGCAGCGCCGAGACTAGCATCGATGAGCAGTTCTTC. This gives the protein CASSAETSIDEQFF.

The chain joins TRBV7-9 to TRBJ2-5; D possibly uses TRBD1 or TRBD2 (6 bases each). Germline V gives CDR1 SEHNR, CDR2 FQNEAQ (reference sequence). The CDR3 is 16 amino acids. The ends were cut back, 5 bases at V and 4 bases at J, with 20 bases in the middle. The CDR3 bases are TGTGCCAGCAGCCGAGCCGGGGGCGTGAGTGCAGAGACCCAGTACTTC. This gives the protein CASSRAGGVSAETQYF.

The chain recombines TRBV2 with TRBJ1-2; TRBD1 is a possible D gene (5 bases). Germline values: CDR1 SNHLY, CDR2 FYNNEI. The CDR3 sequence is 14 residues long. Trimming removed 3 bases from V and 2 bases from J, with 10 bases in between. The chain's CDR3 is CASSEDYRNYGYTF. For the CDR3, the DNA is TGTGCCAGCAGTGAGGATTACAGGAACTATGGCTACACCTTC.

The genes are TRBV7-3 and TRBJ2-7; 9 bases map to TRBD2. Germline loops: CDR1 SGHTA, CDR2 FQGTGA. The junction had 7 bases not matched to a gene; V was cut back by 5 bases and J by 2 bases. The CDR3 has 15 residues. As DNA, the CDR3 is TGTGCCAGCAGCCAAGGGGCGGGAGGGCCCTACGAGCAGTACTTC. Its protein product is CASSQGAGGPYEQYF.

This chain uses TRBV5-1 with TRBJ2-7; unclear D gene. V shed 4 bases and J shed 3 bases, with 14 bases lying between them. This CDR3 contains 14 residues. Germline assignment: CDR1 SGHRS and CDR2 YFSETQ. The CDR3 loop reads CASSPHAQYYEQYF. The CDR3 DNA reads as TGCGCCAGCAGCCCCCATGCGCAGTACTACGAGCAGTACTTC.

The chain couples TRBV25-1 to TRBJ2-3, with 7 positions matching TRBD1. Unmatched junction bases numbered 4, after V lost 4 bases and J lost 3 bases. Germline V gene data show CDR1 as MGHDK and CDR2 as SYGVNS. CDR3 length: 14 residues. The CDR3 is CASSARQGTDTQYF. CDR3 DNA sequence: TGTGCCAGCAGTGCCCGACAGGGTACAGATACGCAGTATTTT.

This chain uses TRBV11-2 with TRBJ2-2; weak D call: TRBD2 (6 bases). V lost 5 bases and J 7 bases, leaving 14 bases between the germline ends. The CDR3 covers 14 residues. Germline values: CDR1 SGHAT, CDR2 FQNNGV. The CDR3 spells CASSLGGSVGELFF. Written as DNA, the CDR3 is TGTGCCAGCAGCCTTGGAGGGAGTGTCGGGGAGCTGTTTTTT.

The J gene is TRBJ2-1, the V gene TRBV6-4, with D unresolved. Germline CDR1 is MRHNA and CDR2 is SNTAGT. Trimming took 0 bases from V and 5 from J, leaving 8 bases between them. This CDR3 is 14 amino acids long. This chain's CDR3 is CASSDSGSHNEQFF. In nucleotides, the CDR3 is TGTGCCAGCAGTGACTCCGGATCCCACAATGAGCAGTTCTTC.

V usage is TRBV4-1 and J usage is TRBJ2-7, with a tentative D call TRBD2 (6 bases). Germline V gene data show CDR1 as MGHRA and CDR2 as YSYEKL. The V gene lost 5 bases and the J gene lost 7 bases, with 27 bases spanning the gap. This CDR3 is 17 amino acids long. DNA for the CDR3: TGCGCCAGCAGCTCAGTCCTCGCGGGGAGGCTACGACCTGAGCAGTACTTC. This sequence encodes CASSSVLAGRLRPEQYF.

The rearrangement links TRBV28 to TRBJ2-2; D may be TRBD1 (5 bases). The V end lost 2 bases, the J end lost 7 bases, and 11 bases lay between the germline ends. The CDR3 totals 14 residues. The V gene's germline CDR1 is MDHEN and CDR2 SYDVKM. In nucleotides, the CDR3 is TGTGCCAGCAGTTTAGGCAGGGCCGTCGGGGAGCTGTTTTTT. Translation: CASSLGRAVGELFF.

J is TRBJ2-5 and V is TRBV6-5, with D tentatively TRBD2 (6 bases). The CDR3 is 13 amino acids. Germline CDR1 MNHEY, CDR2 SVGAGI. V dropped 4 bases and J dropped 5 bases, with 11 bases sitting between them. Here the CDR3 reads CASSSPGGETQYF. For the CDR3, the DNA is TGTGCCAGCAGTTCGCCTGGGGGGGAGACCCAGTACTTC.

The V call is TRBV11-3, the J call TRBJ2-3, with D perhaps assigned TRBD1 or TRBD2 (5 bases each). The CDR3 loop spans 14 amino acids. V was clipped by 6 bases and J by 4 bases, with 14 bases between them. Looked up from germline, CDR1 is SGHNT and CDR2 is YENEEA. CDR3: CASSSNRDADTQYF. Written as DNA, the CDR3 is TGTGCCAGCAGTTCTAATAGGGACGCAGATACGCAGTATTTT.

This clone was observed many times. The DNA for the CDR3 is TGTGCCAGTACCGATACGGGCAGGGGGTATCAGCCCCAGCATTTT. Translated: CASTDTGRGYQPQHF. V gene TRBV19 combines with J gene TRBJ1-5; TRBD1 matches at 7 bases. The germline V gene has CDR1 LNHDA and CDR2 SQIVND (reference sequence). With 7 bases clipped from V and 5 bases from J, the junction kept 11 bases outside the gene matches. The CDR3 spans 15 residues.

This chain uses TRBV29-1 with TRBJ2-3; weak D call: TRBD2 (5 bases). V shed 3 bases and J shed 6 bases, with 16 bases lying between them. Germline V gives CDR1 SQVTM, CDR2 ANQGSEA. CDR3 length: 14 residues. CDR3 sequence reads: CSVEALEAGDTQYF. The CDR3 coding sequence is TGCAGCGTTGAGGCACTAGAGGCCGGGGATACGCAGTATTTT.

This clone has a single count. The chain joins TRBV28 to TRBJ2-3, with a tentative D call TRBD2 (6 bases). Trimming left V 6 bases short and J 3 bases short, with 7 bases between. Germline CDR1 reads MDHEN; CDR2 reads SYDVKM. The CDR3 loop spans 12 amino acids. In DNA, the CDR3 is TGTGCCAGCAGGGGGGGTACAGATACGCAGTATTTT. Residues: CASRGGTDTQYF.

The chain uses TRBV27 and TRBJ1-1, with D possibly TRBD1 on 5 matching bases. V lost 6 bases to trimming and J lost 5 bases, with 16 bases between them. This CDR3 region has 14 residues. The germline V gene encodes CDR1 MNHEY and CDR2 SMNVEV (reference sequence). The CDR3 bases are TGTGCCAGCAGCGCTCGGGGGGTAGGAACTGAAGCTTTCTTT. Its translation: CASSARGVGTEAFF.

The chain links TRBV6-6 to TRBJ1-2; D remains ambiguous. The germline V and J ends were trimmed by 2 bases and 4 bases, with 5 bases remaining between them. CDR1 MNHNY and CDR2 SVGAGI come from the germline V gene (reference sequence). The CDR3 is made up of 12 amino acids. CDR3 DNA: TGTGCCAGCAGTTACCCGCTCTATGGCTACACCTTC. It is translated as CASSYPLYGYTF.

This clone has a count of ten or more. Other DNA sequences in this sample translate to the same CDR3. V gene TRBV30 combines with J gene TRBJ1-1; D not certain. The germline V gene has CDR1 GTSNPN and CDR2 SVGIG (reference sequence). This CDR3 comprises 14 residues. The V end lost 0 bases, the J end lost 2 bases, and 10 bases lay between the germline ends. CDR3 amino acids: CAWSVRGINTEAFF. CDR3 coding DNA: TGTGCCTGGAGTGTGAGAGGGATAAACACTGAAGCTTTCTTT.

The V call is TRBV7-3, the J call TRBJ2-1; 7 bases are a match to TRBD1. V was clipped by 5 bases and J by 4 bases; unmatched bases: 17. This CDR3 spans 18 amino acids. CDR1 SGHTA and CDR2 FQGTGA come from the germline V gene. The CDR3 DNA reads as TGTGCCAGCAGCCCAACGGCCGGGACAGCCATTTCTTACAATGAGCAGTTCTTC. Amino acids: CASSPTAGTAISYNEQFF.

The V call is TRBV9, the J call TRBJ2-7, with D perhaps matching TRBD1 (5 bases). V lost 4 bases and J lost 3, with 14 bases in between. The CDR3 sequence is 14 residues long. The V gene's germline CDR1 is SGDLS and CDR2 YYNGEE. The CDR3 DNA reads TGTGCCAGCAGCCCAGGCAGGGCCGTCTACGAGCAGTACTTC. Translating gives CASSPGRAVYEQYF.

This clone has just one count. At one boundary the junction diverges from the germline segment, which might be a read error. The chain employs TRBV28 and TRBJ1-4; possible D gene TRBD1, 6 bases. This CDR3 contains 14 residues. CDR1 is MDHEN and CDR2 is SYDVKM in the germline V gene. The CDR3 region is CASRLWGPNEKLFF. The DNA of the CDR3 is TGTGCCAGCAGGTTATGGGGGCCGAATGAAAAACTGTTTTTT. Full variable domain (missing parts from reference TRBV28 and TRBJ1-4): DVKVTQSSRYLVKRTGEKVFLECVQDMDHENMFWYRQDPGLGLRLIYFSYDVKMKEKGDIPEGYSVSREKKERFSLILESASTNQTSMYLCASRLWGPNEKLFFGSGTQLSVL.

For this clone: It is likely a read error: a sequence one base away is far more abundant. The J gene is TRBJ1-5, the V gene TRBV25-1, with D uncertain. Germline-derived CDR1 and CDR2 are MGHDK and SYGVNS. This CDR3 contains 15 residues. The CDR3 reads CASSPSVGSNQLQHF. DNA of the CDR3: TGTGCCAGCAGCCCATCCGTGGGGAGCAATCAGCTCCAGCATTTT.

Points on this clone: The sample carries other DNA sequences with the same CDR3. The chain employs TRBV7-3 and TRBJ2-3; a weak D match, TRBD2 (5 bases). Germline V lookup: CDR1 SGHTA, CDR2 FQGTGA. V shed 5 bases and J shed 2 bases, with 11 bases lying between them. The CDR3 totals 14 residues. This CDR3 is CASSPTSSTDTQYF. As DNA, the CDR3 is TGTGCCAGCAGCCCTACTAGTTCCACAGATACGCAGTATTTT.

The V and J genes are TRBV5-1 and TRBJ2-2; tentatively, D is TRBD2 (5 bases). The CDR3 covers 14 residues. Looked up from germline, CDR1 is SGHRS and CDR2 is YFSETQ. Trimming removed 2 bases at V and 0 bases at J, with 5 bases between. CDR3 nucleotides: TGCGCCAGCAGCTTAGCGGCGAACACCGGGGAGCTGTTTTTT. Protein product: CASSLAANTGELFF. Filled out from reference TRBV5-1 and TRBJ2-2, the complete variable domain reads KAGVTQTPRYLIKTRGQQVTLSCSPISGHRSVSWYQQTPGQGLQFLFEYFSETQRNKGNFPGRFSGRQFSNSRSEMNVSTLELGDSALYLCASSLAANTGELFFGEGSRLTVL.

This chain joins TRBV7-8 and TRBJ1-1; 7 bases align to TRBD1. The junction had 7 bases not matched to a gene; V was cut back by 1 base and J by 5 bases. Per the germline V gene, CDR1 is SGHVS and CDR2 is FQNEAQ. This CDR3 spans 15 amino acids. This chain's CDR3 is CASSLGTGRSTEAFF. The CDR3 nucleotides read TGTGCCAGCAGCTTAGGGACAGGCCGCAGTACTGAAGCTTTCTTT.

The chain links TRBV28 to TRBJ2-3; 9 bases fit TRBD2. The V gene end was trimmed by 2 bases and the J gene end by 6 bases; junction bases not matched to a gene: 3. From germline, CDR1 is MDHEN and CDR2 SYDVKM. CDR3 length: 14 residues. The CDR3 spells CASSLAGGRDTQYF. The CDR3 DNA reads as TGTGCCAGCAGTTTAGCGGGAGGGCGGGATACGCAGTATTTT.

This sequence joins TRBV2 and TRBJ2-7; the D gene could be TRBD1 or TRBD2 (5 bases each). CDR1 is SNHLY and CDR2 is FYNNEI in the germline V gene. CDR3 size: 11 residues. The germline V and J ends were trimmed by 4 bases and 9 bases, with 10 bases remaining between them. The chain's CDR3 is CASSVWGTQYF. Written as DNA, the CDR3 is TGTGCCAGCAGTGTGTGGGGGACGCAGTACTTC.

The chain employs TRBV2 and TRBJ2-5; 8 bases are shared with TRBD2. This CDR3 has 13 amino acids. Germline CDR1 and CDR2: SNHLY and FYNNEI. The V gene end was trimmed by 8 bases and the J gene end by 1 base; junction bases not matched to a gene: 3. This CDR3 is CASSSGSQETQYF. For the CDR3, the DNA is TGTGCCAGCTCAAGCGGGAGCCAAGAGACCCAGTACTTC. Using reference TRBV2 and TRBJ2-5 for the parts outside the CDR3, the full variable domain is EPEVTQTPSHQVTQMGQEVILRCVPISNHLYFYWYRQILGQKVEFLVSFYNNEISEKSEIFDDQFSVERPDGSNFTLKIRSTKLEDSAMYFCASSSGSQETQYFGPGTRLLVL.